One T cell receptor beta chain is described in this entry. Its antigen is undetermined. The sample is drawn from a study of T-cell memory formation after mild COVID-19. Overall study findings and caveats: Whereas later expanders leaned CD4+, clones contracting day 15 to 85 showed a balanced CD4/CD8 makeup.

V was cut by 4 bases and J by 3 bases, with 10 bases left in between. The CDR3 sequence is 13 residues long. cDNA libraries for TCR alpha and TCR beta, carrying sample barcodes and UMIs, came from 5'RACE with constant-segment primers. TCRdb recomputed calls from the 5' RACE reads with MiXCR, one row per CDR3 protein. The table records hundreds of thousands of distinct CDR3 sequences, roughly an eighth of them present only once. This clonotype was sampled from a man aged 18 to 30 who had mild COVID-19 (a few samples of this study predate the infection). Cell type and time point are not known. The chain is built from TRBV23-1 and TRBJ2-7; D gene uncertain. TRBV23-1 is an open reading frame whose function is uncertain. Sequencing used PBMCs or a T cell subset sorted from them (not recorded which). The CDR3 loop reads CASSPAPDYEQYV. The DNA for the CDR3 is TGCGCCAGCAGTCCGGCCCCAGACTACGAGCAGTACGTC.